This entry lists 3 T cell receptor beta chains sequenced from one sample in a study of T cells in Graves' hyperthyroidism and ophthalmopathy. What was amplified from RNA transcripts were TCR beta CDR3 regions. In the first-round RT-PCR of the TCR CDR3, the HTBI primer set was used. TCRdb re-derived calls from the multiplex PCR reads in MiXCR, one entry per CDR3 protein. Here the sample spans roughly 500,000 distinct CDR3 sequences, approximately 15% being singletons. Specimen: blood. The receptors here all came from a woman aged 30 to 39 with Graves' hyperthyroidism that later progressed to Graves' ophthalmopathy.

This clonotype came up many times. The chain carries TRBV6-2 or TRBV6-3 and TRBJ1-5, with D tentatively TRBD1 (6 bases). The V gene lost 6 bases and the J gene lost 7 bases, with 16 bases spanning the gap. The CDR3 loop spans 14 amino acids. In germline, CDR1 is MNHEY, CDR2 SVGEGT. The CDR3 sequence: CASSIQGGGQPQHF. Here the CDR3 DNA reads TGTGCCAGCAGCATACAGGGCGGGGGCCAGCCCCAGCATTTT.

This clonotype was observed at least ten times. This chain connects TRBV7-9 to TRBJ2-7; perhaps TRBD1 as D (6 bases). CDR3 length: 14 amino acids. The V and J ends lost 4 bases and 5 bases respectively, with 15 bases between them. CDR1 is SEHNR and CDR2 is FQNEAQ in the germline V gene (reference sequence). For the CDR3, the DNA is TGTGCCAGCAGCTCAGAGGGGGTAATGCACGAGCAGTACTTC. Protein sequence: CASSSEGVMHEQYF.

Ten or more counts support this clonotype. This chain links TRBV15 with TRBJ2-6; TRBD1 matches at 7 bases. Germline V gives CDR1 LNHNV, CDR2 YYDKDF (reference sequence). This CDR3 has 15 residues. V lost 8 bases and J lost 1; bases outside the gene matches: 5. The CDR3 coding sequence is TGTGCCACCCAGCCGGACAGGTCTGGGGCCAACGTCCTGACTTTC. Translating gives CATQPDRSGANVLTF.